These 5 T cell receptor beta chains share one sample of origin, sequenced in a study of tissue T cells after allogeneic stem cell transplantation. Repertoires were generated with immunoSEQ multiplex PCR, while TCRdb's copy carries only in-frame clones and drops some. The sample contains 1,600 or so clones, approximately 60% of which appear only once. Time point of the sample: mouse harvest day 7 after allogeneic transplant. The graft held 10^6 splenic CD5+ T cells and 10^7 T-cell-depleted bone marrow cells. The sample consisted of liver tissue. The origin of the receptors is a female BALB/c mouse given C57BL/6 T cells with graft-versus-host disease after an allogeneic hematopoietic cell transplant.

Points on this clone: Genes and germline come from the mouse. The sequence runs out 1 residue before the end of the CDR3; the remainder is reconstructed from the germline J gene. The chain couples TRBV19 to TRBJ1-6; 7 bases agree with TRBD1. TRBJ1-6 is assigned to the ORF class and has an uncertain function. The CDR3 runs 14 residues. CDR1 is FNHDT, CDR2 SITEND, per germline (reference sequence). V lost 4 bases, J lost 5 bases, and 3 bases stayed unmatched. The covered CDR3 bases are TGTGCCAGCAGTCGACAGGGAGATAATTCGCCCCTCTAC. Its protein product is CASSRQGDNSPLY. The entire CDR3 is CASSRQGDNSPLYF.

About this clone itself: Here the gene names and germline are mouse. The read halts 1 residue ahead of the CDR3 end, with the missing end drawn from the germline J gene. V and J are TRBV26 and TRBJ2-5; D ambiguous. CDR3 length equals 13 residues. V lost 5 bases and J lost 2, with 8 bases in between. Germline V gene sequence: CDR1 KGHPV, CDR2 FQNQEV (reference sequence). CDR3 loop: CASSTGVQDTQYF. Incomplete CDR3 DNA: TGTGCCAGCAGTACCGGGGTCCAAGACACCCAGTAC.

A word on this clone: Mouse germline and gene names are used. The missing CDR3 end, 1 residue past where the read stops, is filled in from the germline J gene. J is TRBJ1-1 and V is TRBV23; the D call of TRBD1 is as the table states it, not checked on the DNA. This CDR3 has 15 residues. CDR1 is KGHTA and CDR2 is FQNQQP in the germline V gene. The CDR3 DNA, read in part, is TGCTCCAGCAGTCAATCCCAGGGGACAAACACAGAAGTCTTC. It translates to CSSSQSQGTNTEVF. The full CDR3 reads CSSSQSQGTNTEVFF. The whole variable domain, filled in from reference TRBV23 and TRBJ1-1, reads DAAVTQKPRYLIKMKGQEAEMKCIPEKGHTAVFWYQQKQSKELKFLIYFQNQQPLDQIDMVKERFSAVCPSSSLCSLGIRTCEAEDSALYLCSSSQSQGTNTEVFFGKGTRLTVV.

This clone occurred a few times. The listed genes are named as in mouse. From the germline J gene comes the end of the CDR3, since the read stops 1 residue before it. This chain links TRBV2 with TRBJ1-3, with no clear D. The CDR3 totals 15 residues. Germline CDR1 is LGHNA and CDR2 is YSYQKL. V shed 1 base and J shed 0 bases, with 7 bases lying between them. The CDR3: CASSQVGYSGNTLYF. CDR3 DNA (partial): TGTGCCAGCAGCCAAGTGGGGTATTCTGGAAATACGCTCTAT.

With respect to this clone: At one end the junction does not follow the germline gene, possibly because of a read error. Gene names and germline refer to mouse. Coverage ceases 1 residue before the CDR3 finishes, and the germline J gene fills in the end. The chain joins TRBV12-1 to TRBJ2-5; 13 positions match TRBD2. Per germline, CDR1 SGHSN and CDR2 HYEKVE. The CDR3 is 18 amino acids. The CDR3 loop is CASSPGTGGGGTQGTQYF. CDR3 DNA, as far as it was read: TGTGCCAGCTCTCCGGGGACTGGGGGGGGAGGTACCCAAGGCACCCAGTAC.